This is a list of T cell receptor beta chains from one sample in a study of cytomegalovirus exposure and HLA in healthy donors. Produced via immunoSEQ multiplex PCR; TCRdb's table is partial and in-frame only. The profile shows over 100,000 clones, 73% of them singletons. Sequenced input: PBMCs. These receptor sequences come from a woman in her thirties or forties in good health and CMV-seropositive. Each CDR3 is given with its conserved first and last residue. The order of the fields is J gene, V gene, D gene, clone size, CDR3 protein, CDR3 DNA. D genes are given only for firm matches. Clone size appears in some rows only: once, few, many, or a class for an expanded clone.

>TRBJ1-6|TRBV11-2|TRBD1|NA
CASSPGTGHSPLHF
TGTGCCAGCAGCCCAGGGACAGGACATTCACCCCTCCACTTT
>TRBJ2-3|TRBV11-3|NA|NA
CASSSGLTDTQYF
TGTGCCAGCAGCTCAGGACTCACAGATACGCAGTATTTT
>TRBJ2-3|TRBV9|TRBD2|NA
CASSLKGLAGGGGTDTQYF
TGTGCCAGCAGCCTAAAGGGACTAGCGGGAGGTGGGGGCACAGATACGCAGTATTTT
>TRBJ2-7|TRBV6-5|TRBD1|NA
CASSYSTNRGLNEQYF
TGTGCCAGCAGTTACTCCACGAACAGGGGCCTGAACGAGCAGTACTTC
>TRBJ1-2|TRBV5-5|NA|NA
CASSPTVSEGLIGYTF
TGTGCCAGCAGCCCCACGGTGTCGGAGGGATTGATCGGCTACACCTTC
>TRBJ2-3|TRBV5-6|NA|NA
CASSLLSHRLPSTDTQYF
TGTGCCAGCAGCTTGTTGTCGCACAGACTACCGAGCACAGATACGCAGTATTTT
>TRBJ1-2|TRBV27|NA|NA
CASSLTSAGRRGGYTF
TGTGCCAGCAGCCTAACCTCGGCAGGGCGCAGGGGTGGCTACACCTTC
>TRBJ2-7|TRBV11-3|TRBD2|NA
CASSNLAGGEQYF
TGTGCCAGCAGCAATCTAGCGGGAGGCGAGCAGTACTTC
>TRBJ2-5|TRBV28|TRBD2|NA
CASSLLAGGQETQYF
TGTGCCAGCAGTTTGCTTGCGGGAGGACAAGAGACCCAGTACTTC
>TRBJ2-1|TRBV10-3|TRBD2|NA
CAISATSGLYNEQFF
TGTGCCATCAGCGCCACTAGCGGACTATACAATGAGCAGTTCTTC
>TRBJ1-3|TRBV7-6|NA|NA
CASSPRESNSYSGNTIYF
TGTGCCAGCAGCCCGCGGGAATCAAACAGTTACTCTGGAAACACCATATATTTT
>TRBJ1-4|TRBV5-1|NA|few
CASSLGSGEKLFF
TGCGCCAGCAGCTTGGGCTCCGGTGAAAAACTGTTTTTT
>TRBJ1-3|TRBV10-2|NA|NA
CASSPTGSGGNTIYF
TGCGCCAGCAGCCCAACAGGGTCCGGTGGAAACACCATATATTTT
>TRBJ1-5|TRBV2|TRBD1|NA
CASSVGTGGNQPQHF
TGTGCCAGCAGCGTTGGGACAGGGGGTAATCAGCCCCAGCATTTT
>TRBJ1-2|TRBV19|TRBD1|NA
CASSPGQTTANYGYTF
TGTGCCAGTAGTCCGGGACAGACTACAGCTAACTATGGCTACACCTTC
>TRBJ1-2|TRBV7-2|TRBD1|NA
CASSWTGYGYTF
TGTGCCAGCAGCTGGACAGGCTATGGCTACACCTTC
>TRBJ2-5|TRBV9|TRBD2|few
CASSPRLAGQETQYF
TGTGCCAGCAGCCCAAGACTAGCGGGACAAGAGACCCAGTACTTC
>TRBJ1-2|TRBV7-2|NA|NA
CASSFSAGMDYGYTF
TGTGCCAGCAGCTTTTCGGCAGGGATGGACTATGGCTACACCTTC
>TRBJ2-1|TRBV7-2|TRBD2|NA
CASSSTSGRYNEQFF
TGTGCCAGCAGCTCGACTAGCGGTCGTTACAATGAGCAGTTCTTC
>TRBJ1-1|TRBV30|NA|NA
CAWSVSFRGGNTEAFF
TGTGCCTGGAGTGTAAGCTTTCGGGGAGGGAACACTGAAGCTTTCTTT
>TRBJ1-3|TRBV2|NA|few
CASTPGRTSSGNTIYF
TGTGCCAGCACGCCAGGGAGGACGAGCTCTGGAAACACCATATATTTT
>TRBJ1-4|TRBV30|NA|NA
CAWTRGWDEKLFF
TGTGCCTGGACCCGCGGGTGGGATGAAAAACTGTTTTTT
>TRBJ1-6|TRBV7-9|TRBD1|few
CASSRDSGSPLHF
TGTGCCAGCAGTAGGGACAGTGGATCACCCCTCCACTTT
>TRBJ1-6|TRBV4-2|TRBD1|NA
CASSHPDRDNSPLHF
TGTGCCAGCAGCCACCCTGACAGGGACAATTCACCCCTCCACTTT
>TRBJ2-1|TRBV2|TRBD2|NA
CASSEAQRESAGEQFF
TGTGCCAGCAGTGAAGCTCAGCGGGAGTCCGCGGGTGAGCAGTTCTTC
>TRBJ1-2|TRBV5-1|TRBD1|NA
CASSVGQEGYTF
TGCGCCAGCAGCGTCGGACAGGAAGGCTACACCTTC
>TRBJ2-3|TRBV4-2|NA|NA
CASSRGGGERGTDTQYF
TGTGCCAGCAGCCGGGGGGGCGGGGAGCGGGGCACAGATACGCAGTATTTT
>TRBJ2-5|TRBV4-1|TRBD2|NA
CASSQILAGQETQYF
TGCGCCAGCAGCCAAATCCTAGCGGGCCAAGAGACCCAGTACTTC
>TRBJ2-7|TRBV9|TRBD2|NA
CASSVAASGLSSYEQYF
TGTGCCAGCAGCGTAGCGGCTAGCGGGCTAAGCTCCTACGAGCAGTACTTC
>TRBJ1-2|TRBV7-2|NA|NA
CASSLDPGPDHGYTF
TGTGCCAGCAGCTTAGACCCAGGGCCGGATCACGGCTACACCTTC
>TRBJ1-5|TRBV29-1|NA|NA
CSVGTGNQPQHF
TGCAGCGTCGGTACGGGAAATCAGCCCCAGCATTTT